This T cell receptor (beta chain) was sequenced for a study of blood T cells in healthy people across ages. With a J-beta primer mix and a sample-barcoded 5' primer, a second PCR ran about 7 to 12 cycles. Each cDNA molecule was tagged by a template-switch adaptor that had 12 random nucleotides. TCRdb re-analysed the 5' RACE reads in MiXCR, keeping a single row per CDR3 protein. The sample includes fewer than 2 million distinct CDR3 sequences, approximately 39% of them seen just once. Per germline, CDR1 MDHEN and CDR2 SYDVKM. With 2 bases removed from V and 10 bases from J, the gap between germline ends came to 20 bases. The CDR3 has 15 amino acids. Whole-study findings and limits: Long-lived and aged donors differed, with more naive CD4+ cells and higher diversity in the long-lived.

It was approximately 9 milliliters of peripheral blood that were drawn from each donor. This clonotype occurred a few times. Antigen specificity is unknown. The clonotype was recovered from a human donor in good health. Material: blood. The V call is TRBV28, the J call TRBJ1-1; D is perhaps TRBD1 (6 bases). The CDR3 region is CASSLGGRMPGVAFF. CDR3 coding DNA: TGTGCCAGCAGTTTAGGGGGCAGAATGCCTGGTGTAGCTTTCTTT.